Presented here are 29 T cell receptor beta chains from one specimen sequenced in a study of cytomegalovirus exposure and HLA in healthy donors. Primers for the PCR totalled 60 Vbeta and 13 Jbeta. Assay: immunoSEQ multiplex PCR; the TCRdb copy retains only in-frame clones and omits some. The sample consists of more than 90,000 clones, roughly four fifths of them appearing once. The sequencing input was PBMCs. The source of these receptors is a man aged 45-65 years in good health and CMV-seronegative.

The V and J genes are TRBV11-2 and TRBJ2-5; 10 positions agree with TRBD1. V lost 3 bases, J lost 3 bases, and 1 base stayed unmatched. Per the germline V gene, CDR1 is SGHAT and CDR2 is FQNNGV. The CDR3 consists of 14 residues. The chain's CDR3 is CASSFGTGEETQYF. In DNA, the CDR3 is TGTGCCAGCAGCTTTGGGACAGGGGAAGAGACCCAGTACTTC.

V and J are TRBV27 and TRBJ2-3, with 11 nucleotides matching TRBD2. The CDR3 totals 15 residues. Germline lookup yields CDR1 MNHEY and CDR2 SMNVEV (reference sequence). V shed 3 bases, J shed 5 bases, and the junction held 4 bases outside the gene matches. CDR3 residues: CASSFNSGRGDTQYF. Here the CDR3 DNA reads TGTGCCAGCAGTTTTAATAGCGGGAGGGGAGATACGCAGTATTTT.

CDR3 nucleotide sequence: TGTGCCAGCAGCACCCGACAGGCTGTTAACACTGAAGCTTTCTTT. This encodes CASSTRQAVNTEAFF. This chain uses TRBV4-2 with TRBJ1-1; possible D gene TRBD1, 6 bases. In germline, CDR1 is LGHNA, CDR2 YNFKEQ. The CDR3 is 15 amino acids. V lost 5 bases, J lost 2 bases, and 15 bases lay in between.

This clone has just a few counts. The chain uses TRBV30 and TRBJ1-2; 7 bases are a match to TRBD1. This CDR3 spans 12 amino acids. V lost 3 bases, J lost 4 bases, and 2 bases stayed unmatched. The germline V gene has CDR1 GTSNPN and CDR2 SVGIG (reference sequence). The DNA of the CDR3 is TGTGCCTGGAGCACAGGGGCCTATGGCTACACCTTC. It translates to CAWSTGAYGYTF.

The V and J genes are TRBV5-6 and TRBJ2-5; D may be TRBD2 (6 bases). Trimming took 4 bases from V and 5 from J, leaving 15 bases between them. The CDR3 is 14 amino acids. The V gene's germline CDR1 is SGHDT and CDR2 YYEEEE. In DNA form, the CDR3 reads TGTGCCAGCAGCCTCGGGACTCCTGGGGAGACCCAGTACTTC. Its protein product is CASSLGTPGETQYF.

The J gene is TRBJ2-2, the V gene TRBV2; tentatively, D is TRBD2 (5 bases). V lost 8 bases and J 4 bases, leaving 14 bases between the germline ends. Germline V lookup: CDR1 SNHLY, CDR2 FYNNEI. This CDR3 contains 14 residues. The CDR3, as DNA: TGTGCCAGCGTGTTGGTGGGGAGCACCGGGGAGCTGTTTTTT. Translated: CASVLVGSTGELFF.

CDR3 loop: CASSLVLGQGEQPQHF. DNA of the CDR3: TGTGCCAGCAGCTTGGTCCTTGGGCAGGGTGAGCAGCCCCAGCATTTT. The V call is TRBV5-8, the J call TRBJ1-5; D is possibly TRBD1 (5 bases). Germline V gene lookup returns CDR1 SGHTS and CDR2 YDEGEE. Trimming removed 0 bases from V and 7 bases from J, with 17 bases in between. There are 16 residues in the CDR3.

In this sample, this clone turned up a few times. The chain joins TRBV30 to TRBJ1-3; D might be TRBD1 (5 bases). Per germline, CDR1 GTSNPN and CDR2 SVGIG (reference sequence). V lost 4 bases, J lost 2 bases, and 18 bases lay in between. The CDR3 contains 16 residues. The CDR3 reads CAWTLAGGSTGNTIYF. The CDR3 nucleotides are TGTGCCTGGACTTTAGCGGGGGGAAGTACTGGAAACACCATATATTTT.

This clone was observed a handful of times. V gene TRBV27 combines with J gene TRBJ2-5, with 11 nucleotides matching TRBD2. This CDR3 has 16 residues. The junction had 3 bases not matched to a gene; V was cut back by 0 bases and J by 3 bases. Per the germline V gene, CDR1 is MNHEY and CDR2 is SMNVEV (reference sequence). The CDR3, as DNA: TGTGCCAGCAGTTTATCTCCGGGACTAGCGGAAGAGACCCAGTACTTC. This translates into CASSLSPGLAEETQYF.

V and J are TRBV20-1 and TRBJ1-1; TRBD1 matches 8 bases. The CDR3 length is 11 residues. CDR1 is DFQATT and CDR2 is SNEGSKA in the germline V gene (reference sequence). The CDR3 DNA reads as TGCAGCGTAGATGGGGACAGGGAAGCTTTCTTT. Amino acids: CSVDGDREAFF.

The chain carries TRBV9 and TRBJ2-5; 10 bases are shared with TRBD2. Trimming cost V 7 bases and J 4 bases; bases outside gene matches: 13. The CDR3 consists of 16 residues. Germline-derived CDR1 and CDR2 are SGDLS and YYNGEE. The CDR3 region has the DNA TGTGCCAGCCAAGGGGGAAGCGGGGGGGCCGCAGAGACCCAGTACTTC. Protein sequence: CASQGGSGGAAETQYF.

The J gene is TRBJ1-1, the V gene TRBV11-2, with unresolved D. CDR3 length: 15 amino acids. V was pared by 5 bases and J by 1 base, with 14 bases between. The germline CDR1 and CDR2 sequences are SGHAT and FQNNGV. The DNA of the CDR3 is TGTGCCAGCAGCACGAGAGCGGACCGGAACACTGAAGCTTTCTTT. This gives the protein CASSTRADRNTEAFF.

The chain employs TRBV11-2 and TRBJ2-1, with TRBD2 matching over 7 bases. CDR1 is SGHAT, CDR2 FQNNGV, per germline. Trimming cost V 4 bases and J 8 bases; bases outside gene matches: 17. This CDR3 is built from 17 residues. The CDR3 spells CASSSLGSGGPGDEQFF. The CDR3 DNA is TGTGCCAGCAGCTCGCTTGGGTCGGGAGGCCCGGGGGATGAGCAGTTCTTC.

The rearrangement links TRBV4-2 to TRBJ2-5; 10 bases are shared with TRBD2. CDR3 length: 16 amino acids. Per the germline V gene, CDR1 is LGHNA and CDR2 is YNFKEQ. The V and J ends lost 4 bases and 2 bases, in that order; junction bases with no gene match: 7. CDR3: CASSLDGTSVQETQYF. DNA for the CDR3: TGTGCCAGCAGCCTAGACGGGACTAGCGTTCAAGAGACCCAGTACTTC.

This chain links TRBV19 with TRBJ2-7; 12 positions match TRBD2. CDR1 and CDR2 (germline): LNHDA, SQIVND (reference sequence). Unmatched junction bases numbered 9, after V lost 2 bases and J lost 7 bases. This CDR3 contains 16 residues. Written as DNA, the CDR3 is TGTGCCAGTAGTATACGAAGGACTAGCGGGACCGGGGAGCAGTACTTC. Amino acids: CASSIRRTSGTGEQYF.

V gene TRBV29-1 combines with J gene TRBJ1-2, with D possibly matching TRBD1 (5 bases). V shed 7 bases and J shed 7 bases, with 13 bases lying between them. CDR3 length: 11 amino acids. The germline gives CDR1 SQVTM, CDR2 ANQGSEA. CDR3 nucleotides: TGCAGCGCGGGGGACTCGGGTGGCTACACCTTC. Protein product: CSAGDSGGYTF.

The chain is built from TRBV19 and TRBJ2-1; a weak D match, TRBD1 (6 bases). CDR1 is LNHDA, CDR2 SQIVND, per germline (reference sequence). V was cut by 1 base and J by 7 bases, with 11 bases left in between. The CDR3 contains 14 residues. The DNA of the CDR3 is TGTGCCAGTAGTATAGGGTACAGGGAGAATGAGCAGTTCTTC. Translating it yields CASSIGYRENEQFF.

This chain uses TRBV30 with TRBJ1-4; D is possibly TRBD1 (6 bases). Trimming left V 4 bases short and J 8 bases short, with 17 bases between. CDR1 and CDR2 (germline): GTSNPN, SVGIG (reference sequence). This CDR3 spans 14 amino acids. The CDR3 DNA reads as TGTGCCTGGACGGACAGTCCTACGGGAGAAAAACTGTTTTTT. Translation gives CAWTDSPTGEKLFF.

V usage is TRBV19 and J usage is TRBJ2-7, with TRBD1 matching over 7 bases. V was pared by 1 base and J by 0 bases, with 3 bases of the junction left unmatched. Germline V lookup: CDR1 LNHDA, CDR2 SQIVND (reference sequence). The CDR3 contains 15 residues. This CDR3 reads CASSIAQGVSYEQYF. The CDR3 nucleotides are TGTGCCAGTAGTATAGCCCAGGGGGTCTCCTACGAGCAGTACTTC.

The rearrangement links TRBV11-2 to TRBJ1-3, with D perhaps matching TRBD1 (5 bases). Germline assignment: CDR1 SGHAT and CDR2 FQNNGV. Trimming took off 5 bases at V and 8 bases at J, with 16 bases between the two ends. This CDR3 is 14 amino acids long. DNA of the CDR3: TGTGCCAGCAGCGCCCAGGCGGGGACGGACACCATATATTTT. It specifies CASSAQAGTDTIYF.

The CDR3 DNA is TGTGCCAGCAGCCCACCAGGGGGCAGGGCTTTCTTT. Residues: CASSPPGGRAFF. The rearrangement joins TRBV11-2 to TRBJ1-1, with 8 nucleotides matching TRBD1. The CDR3 covers 12 residues. J was trimmed by 11 bases and V by 5 bases; bases with no gene match: 7. Germline lookup yields CDR1 SGHAT and CDR2 FQNNGV.

This chain connects TRBV5-4 to TRBJ2-1; 9 bases map to TRBD2. Trimming took 0 bases from V and 7 from J; bases not matched to a gene: 2. From germline, CDR1 is SGHNT and CDR2 YYREEE (reference sequence). CDR3 length: 14 residues. CDR3 sequence: CASSLDLAGNEQFF. Written as DNA, the CDR3 is TGTGCCAGCAGCTTGGATCTAGCGGGGAATGAGCAGTTCTTC.

This clone was detected once. J is TRBJ1-2 and V is TRBV10-2, with D perhaps TRBD1 (6 bases). The CDR3 is 13 residues long. Germline V gene sequence: CDR1 WSHSY, CDR2 SAAADI. V lost 6 bases and J 4 bases, leaving 12 bases between the germline ends. CDR3 DNA: TGCGCCAGCAGGGCGGACAGCCTCTATGGCTACACCTTC. This sequence encodes CASRADSLYGYTF.

This clone has more than one count but fewer than ten. The V and J genes are TRBV30 and TRBJ1-6, with 8 bases fitting TRBD1. The CDR3 runs to 17 residues. Germline V gives CDR1 GTSNPN, CDR2 SVGIG (reference sequence). After removal of 4 bases from V and 6 bases from J, the junction contained 14 bases not matched to a gene. Here the CDR3 DNA reads TGTGCCTGGAACCCGGACAGGGTGGTAGGGGGTAATTCACCCCTCCACTTT. Its protein product is CAWNPDRVVGGNSPLHF.

A remark on this clone: Other DNA sequences from this sample encode an identical CDR3 as well. This chain uses TRBV5-1 with TRBJ1-2; a weak D match, TRBD1 (6 bases). CDR3 size: 12 residues. Germline lookup yields CDR1 SGHRS and CDR2 YFSETQ. V was pared by 4 bases and J by 6 bases, with 10 bases between. The CDR3 DNA is TGCGCCAGCAGCCTGCAGGGGAATGGCTACACCTTC. The encoded protein is CASSLQGNGYTF.

J is TRBJ2-2 and V is TRBV7-2; 9 bases agree with TRBD2. The V segment lost 2 bases and the J segment 9 bases; nucleotides outside the gene matches: 4. This CDR3 has 14 residues. Per germline, CDR1 SGHTA and CDR2 FQGNSA. Here the CDR3 reads CASSLLAGSRELFF. CDR3 nucleotides: TGTGCCAGCAGCTTACTAGCGGGAAGTCGGGAGCTGTTTTTT.

This clone was picked up a small number of times. The chain employs TRBV5-6 and TRBJ2-5; 10 bases match TRBD2. This CDR3 has 17 amino acids. Germline CDR1 SGHDT, CDR2 YYEEEE. Germline trimming cut 1 base from V and 5 bases from J; bases unmatched to any gene: 11. The CDR3 loop reads CASSLQGLAGVRETQYF. As DNA, the CDR3 is TGTGCCAGCAGCTTGCAGGGGCTAGCGGGGGTTAGGGAGACCCAGTACTTC.

The V call is TRBV9, the J call TRBJ1-5; D possibly corresponds to TRBD1 (5 bases). Germline loops: CDR1 SGDLS, CDR2 YYNGEE. This CDR3 has 15 residues. V lost 5 bases to trimming and J lost 3 bases, with 15 bases between them. CDR3 amino acids: CASSLSGGINQPQHF. In nucleotides, the CDR3 is TGTGCCAGCAGTTTATCGGGGGGAATCAATCAGCCCCAGCATTTT.

This CDR3 is CASSLVGGAGVNSIEAFF. The DNA of the CDR3 is TGTGCCAGCAGCTTGGTGGGGGGCGCGGGGGTTAATAGCATCGAAGCTTTCTTT. This sequence joins TRBV5-6 and TRBJ1-1, with a tentative D call TRBD1 (6 bases). Germline-derived CDR1 and CDR2 are SGHDT and YYEEEE. The V gene lost 0 bases and the J gene lost 8 bases, with 26 bases spanning the gap. CDR3 length: 18 amino acids. The full variable domain, rest sourced from reference TRBV5-6 and TRBJ1-1, is DAGVTQSPTHLIKTRGQQVTLRCSPKSGHDTVSWYQQALGQGPQFIFQYYEEEERQRGNFPDRFSGHQFPNYSSELNVNALLLGDSALYLCASSLVGGAGVNSIEAFFGQGTRLTVV.